The clone carrying this T cell receptor beta chain was found a few times. Antigen specificity is unknown. These data originate in a study of vaccination and CD4 T cells after COVID-19. Findings of the study overall: Convalescent patient numbers were relatively low, with no early post-infection timepoints.

The CDR3 covers 15 residues. Unmatched junction bases numbered 7, after V lost 1 base and J lost 3 bases. The germline CDR1 and CDR2 sequences are DFQATT and SNEGSKA (reference sequence). The time point here: late sampling 161 to 241 days after vaccination in three convalescent patients. The treatment denotes: approximately 10-day PBMC culture with coronavirus spike peptide pools or control peptides (ViraFEST assay). Cultured CD4+ T-cell DNA underwent Oncomine TCR Beta short-read sequencing. TCRdb redid the calling of the PCR reads with MiXCR, one entry per CDR3 protein. The data show tens of thousands of distinct CDR3 sequences, 30% to 45% seen once.

The receptor was isolated from a human donor who had recovered from COVID-19. The source was CD4+ T cells from blood, cultured in vitro, collected about 7 months after SARS-CoV-2 vaccination. The chain employs TRBV20-1 and TRBJ2-7; 9 positions match TRBD2. The CDR3 nucleotides are TGCAGTGCTAGAGTTAGGCTAGCGGGGAACTACGAGCAGTACTTC. Protein product: CSARVRLAGNYEQYF.